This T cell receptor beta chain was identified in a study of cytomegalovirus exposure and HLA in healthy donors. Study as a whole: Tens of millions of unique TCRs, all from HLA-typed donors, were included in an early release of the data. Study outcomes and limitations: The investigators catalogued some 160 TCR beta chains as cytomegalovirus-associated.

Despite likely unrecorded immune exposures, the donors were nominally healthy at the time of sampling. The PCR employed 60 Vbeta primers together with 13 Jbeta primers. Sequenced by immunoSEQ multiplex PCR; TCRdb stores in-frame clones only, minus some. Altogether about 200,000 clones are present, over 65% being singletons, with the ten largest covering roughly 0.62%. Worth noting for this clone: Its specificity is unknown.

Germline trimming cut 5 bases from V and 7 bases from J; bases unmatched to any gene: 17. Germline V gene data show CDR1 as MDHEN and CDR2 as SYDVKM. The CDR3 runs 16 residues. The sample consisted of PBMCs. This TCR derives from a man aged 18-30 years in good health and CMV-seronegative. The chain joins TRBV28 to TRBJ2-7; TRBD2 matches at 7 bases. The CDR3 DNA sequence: TGTGCCAGCAGTCCACCCGGGACTATCGACCTACGGGAGCAGTACTTC. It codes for CASSPPGTIDLREQYF. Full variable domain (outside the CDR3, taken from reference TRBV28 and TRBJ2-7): DVKVTQSSRYLVKRTGEKVFLECVQDMDHENMFWYRQDPGLGLRLIYFSYDVKMKEKGDIPEGYSVSREKKERFSLILESASTNQTSMYLCASSPPGTIDLREQYFGPGTRLTVT.